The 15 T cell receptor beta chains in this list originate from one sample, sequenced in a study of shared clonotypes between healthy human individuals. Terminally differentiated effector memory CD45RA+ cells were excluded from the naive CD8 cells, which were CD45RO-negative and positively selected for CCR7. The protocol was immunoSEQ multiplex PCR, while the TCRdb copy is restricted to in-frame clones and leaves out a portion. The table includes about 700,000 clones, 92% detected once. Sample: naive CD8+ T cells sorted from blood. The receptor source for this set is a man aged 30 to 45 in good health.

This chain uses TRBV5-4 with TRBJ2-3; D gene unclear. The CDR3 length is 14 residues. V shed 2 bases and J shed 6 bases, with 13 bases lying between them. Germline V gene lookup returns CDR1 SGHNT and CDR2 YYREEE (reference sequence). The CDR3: CASSFKVGIDTQYF. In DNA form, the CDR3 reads TGTGCCAGCAGCTTTAAGGTTGGGATCGATACGCAGTATTTT.

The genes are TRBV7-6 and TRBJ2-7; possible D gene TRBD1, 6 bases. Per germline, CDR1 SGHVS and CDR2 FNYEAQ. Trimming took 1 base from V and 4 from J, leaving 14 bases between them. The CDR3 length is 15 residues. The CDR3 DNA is TGTGCCAGCAGCTTAGTCGGGACACTAGAATACGAGCAGTACTTC. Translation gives CASSLVGTLEYEQYF.

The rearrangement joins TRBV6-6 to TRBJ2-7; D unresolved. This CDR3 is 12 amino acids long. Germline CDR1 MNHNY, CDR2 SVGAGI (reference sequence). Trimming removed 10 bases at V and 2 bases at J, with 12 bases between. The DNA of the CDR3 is TGTGCCACCTCAGGTTTAACCTACGAGCAGTACTTC. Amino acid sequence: CATSGLTYEQYF.

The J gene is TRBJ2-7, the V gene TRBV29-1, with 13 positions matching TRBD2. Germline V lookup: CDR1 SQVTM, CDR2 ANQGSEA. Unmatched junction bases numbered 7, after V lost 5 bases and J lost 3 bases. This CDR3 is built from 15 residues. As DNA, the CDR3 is TGCAGCGTTCGACTGGGACTAGCGGGGATCTACGAGCAGTACTTC. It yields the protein CSVRLGLAGIYEQYF.

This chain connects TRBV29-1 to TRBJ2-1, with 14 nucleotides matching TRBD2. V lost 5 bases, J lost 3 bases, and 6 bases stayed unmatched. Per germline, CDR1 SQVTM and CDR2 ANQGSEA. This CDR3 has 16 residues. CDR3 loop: CSVLGLAGVFYNEQFF. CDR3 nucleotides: TGCAGCGTTCTGGGACTAGCGGGAGTCTTCTACAATGAGCAGTTCTTC.

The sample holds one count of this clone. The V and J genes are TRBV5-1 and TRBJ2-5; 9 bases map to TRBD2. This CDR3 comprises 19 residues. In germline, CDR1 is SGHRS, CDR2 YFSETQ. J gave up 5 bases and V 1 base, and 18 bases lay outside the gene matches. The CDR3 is CASSLTVGGGRVAGETQYF. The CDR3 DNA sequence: TGCGCCAGCAGCTTGACGGTTGGTGGCGGGAGGGTCGCCGGGGAGACCCAGTACTTC.

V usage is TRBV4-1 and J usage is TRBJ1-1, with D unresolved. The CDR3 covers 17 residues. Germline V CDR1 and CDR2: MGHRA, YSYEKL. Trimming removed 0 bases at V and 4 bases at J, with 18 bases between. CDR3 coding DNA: TGCGCCAGCAGCCAAGAAGGCATGTCCGACACGGGCACTGAAGCTTTCTTT. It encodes CASSQEGMSDTGTEAFF.

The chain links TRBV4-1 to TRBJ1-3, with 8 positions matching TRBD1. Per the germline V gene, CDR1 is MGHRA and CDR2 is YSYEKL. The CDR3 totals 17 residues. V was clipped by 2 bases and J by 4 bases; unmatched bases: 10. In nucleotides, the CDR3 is TGCGCCAGCAGCCAATACTTCAGGACAGGGCTCGGAAACACCATATATTTT. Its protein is CASSQYFRTGLGNTIYF.

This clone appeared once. The DNA of the CDR3 is TGTGCCAGCAGAATGGGCCCCAGCGTACCCTATGGCTACACCTTC. The encoded protein is CASRMGPSVPYGYTF. The chain carries TRBV27 and TRBJ1-2; no clear D gene. Per germline, CDR1 MNHEY and CDR2 SMNVEV (reference sequence). This CDR3 contains 15 residues. V lost 6 bases, J lost 4 bases, and 18 bases lay in between.

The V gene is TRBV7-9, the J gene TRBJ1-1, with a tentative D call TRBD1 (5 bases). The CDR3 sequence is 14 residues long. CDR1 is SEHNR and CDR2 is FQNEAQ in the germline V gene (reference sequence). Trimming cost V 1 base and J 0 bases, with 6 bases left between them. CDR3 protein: CASSLEGVNTEAFF. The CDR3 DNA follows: TGTGCCAGCAGCTTAGAAGGGGTGAACACTGAAGCTTTCTTT.

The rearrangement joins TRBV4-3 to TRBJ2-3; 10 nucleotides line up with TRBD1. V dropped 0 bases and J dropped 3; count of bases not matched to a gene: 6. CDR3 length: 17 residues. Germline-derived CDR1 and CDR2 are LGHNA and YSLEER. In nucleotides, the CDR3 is TGCGCCAGCAGCCAAGATCAGGAGGGACAGGGGACAGATACGCAGTATTTT. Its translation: CASSQDQEGQGTDTQYF.

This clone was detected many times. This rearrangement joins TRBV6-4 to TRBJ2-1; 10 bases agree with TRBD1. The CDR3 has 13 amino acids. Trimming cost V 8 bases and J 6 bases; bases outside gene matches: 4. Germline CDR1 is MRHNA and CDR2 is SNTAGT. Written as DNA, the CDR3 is TGTGCCAGCGGGACAGGGGACGCCAATGAGCAGTTCTTC. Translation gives CASGTGDANEQFF.

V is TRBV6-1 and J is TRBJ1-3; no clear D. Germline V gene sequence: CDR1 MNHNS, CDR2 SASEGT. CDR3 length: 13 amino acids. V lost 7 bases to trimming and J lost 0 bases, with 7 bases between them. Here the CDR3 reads CASKDSSGNTIYF. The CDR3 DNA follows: TGTGCCAGCAAGGATAGCTCTGGAAACACCATATATTTT.

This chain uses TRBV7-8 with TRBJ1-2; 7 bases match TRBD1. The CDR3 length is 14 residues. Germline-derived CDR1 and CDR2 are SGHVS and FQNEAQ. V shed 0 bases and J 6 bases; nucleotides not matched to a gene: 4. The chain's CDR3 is CASSLAPGGDGYTF. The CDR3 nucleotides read TGTGCCAGCAGCTTAGCGCCAGGGGGGGATGGCTACACCTTC.

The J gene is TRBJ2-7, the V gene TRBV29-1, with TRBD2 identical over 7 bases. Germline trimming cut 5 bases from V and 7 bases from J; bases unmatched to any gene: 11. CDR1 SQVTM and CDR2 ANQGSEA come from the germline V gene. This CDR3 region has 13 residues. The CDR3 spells CSVPSTSSLEQYF. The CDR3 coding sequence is TGCAGCGTTCCCTCGACTAGCTCGCTAGAGCAGTACTTC.